Reported below is one TCR beta chain. What it binds is unknown. The sample is drawn from a study of T-cell reconstitution after alpha-beta-depleted transplantation in children. Points from the study as a whole: After transplant, high TCRbeta diversity at day 60 in some patients arose from surviving recipient T cells and thymic progenitors. Reportedly, alpha-beta T cells present about two months post-transplant originated from several hundred expanded clones of graft origin. From newly produced T cells came most of the T-cell counts and diversity one year after transplant.

Using unique molecular identifiers, the investigators prepared the TCRbeta library. One entry per CDR3 protein, called by TCRdb with MiXCR from the PCR reads. The table records 780,000 or so distinct CDR3 sequences, about 16% of them present only once. The source was PBMCs, mostly from graft donor cells, collected 360 days after TCRalphabeta/CD19-depleted stem cell transplant. The sequence was collected from a male patient under 18 who had a stem cell transplant for acute lymphoblastic leukemia, so the T cells may come from the graft donor.

CDR3 residues: CASSPLAGTGETQYF. CDR3 sequence (DNA): TGTGCCAGCTCACCCCTAGCGGGTACGGGGGAGACCCAGTACTTC. The rearrangement links TRBV18 to TRBJ2-5, with 8 positions matching TRBD2. CDR1 and CDR2 (germline): KGHSH, LQKENI. J lost 5 bases, V lost 3 bases, and 8 bases had no gene match. The CDR3 sequence is 15 residues long.